The 3 T cell receptor beta chains below all came from one sample that was sequenced in a study of neurological immune-mediated disorders. TCRdb passed the 5' RACE reads through MiXCR, listing each CDR3 protein once. This repertoire shows fewer than 90,000 distinct CDR3 sequences, less than 5.5% found once; its top ten account for 7.4%. Material: PBMCs. The receptor source for this set is a man younger than 35 with multiple sclerosis.

The table lists this clonotype with many counts. This chain uses TRBV20-1 with TRBJ1-6; D unresolved. Trimming removed 3 bases at V and 6 bases at J, with 9 bases between. The germline V gene encodes CDR1 DFQATT and CDR2 SNEGSKA (reference sequence). This CDR3 region has 13 residues. CDR3 sequence reads: CSARPRTNSPLHF. CDR3 in DNA: TGCAGTGCTAGGCCTCGGACTAATTCACCCCTCCACTTT.

The count of this clonotype is one. The chain joins TRBV24-1 to TRBJ1-4; no clear D. Germline assignment: CDR1 KGHDR and CDR2 SFDVKD. Trimming pared 3 bases from V and 6 bases from J, leaving 10 bases between. The CDR3 is 14 residues long. The CDR3 loop reads CATSDRGRDEKLFF. Written as DNA, the CDR3 is TGTGCCACCAGTGATCGAGGACGGGATGAAAAACTGTTTTTT.

In its sample, this clonotype was seen many times. J is TRBJ2-1 and V is TRBV20-1; 8 positions match TRBD2. The J segment lost 7 bases and the V segment lost 3 bases, leaving 5 bases of the junction unmatched. There are 13 residues in the CDR3. The germline CDR1 and CDR2 sequences are DFQATT and SNEGSKA (reference sequence). The CDR3 is CSARAGGRNEQFF. CDR3 coding DNA: TGCAGTGCTAGGGCGGGAGGCAGGAATGAGCAGTTCTTC.